Shown below are 9 T cell receptor beta chains from a single sample sequenced in a study of T cells in Graves' hyperthyroidism and ophthalmopathy. Amplified regions were TCR beta CDR3 sequences from RNA transcripts. The HTBI primer set was used in a first-round RT-PCR of the TCR CDR3. A single record per CDR3 protein comes from TCRdb applying MiXCR to the multiplex PCR reads. Of roughly 290,000 distinct CDR3 sequences listed, roughly 13% are singletons. What was sequenced was blood. The receptors were sampled from a woman in her twenties or thirties with Graves' hyperthyroidism that later progressed to Graves' ophthalmopathy.

This clonotype was counted at least ten times. V gene TRBV9 combines with J gene TRBJ1-6; D not resolved. Trimming removed 0 bases at V and 0 bases at J, with 13 bases between. The CDR3 totals 18 residues. The germline CDR1 and CDR2 sequences are SGDLS and YYNGEE. The CDR3 nucleotides are TGTGCCAGCAGCGTAGACGTCGGAGGCAGCTCCTATAATTCACCCCTCCACTTT. It encodes CASSVDVGGSSYNSPLHF.

The chain recombines TRBV6-2 or TRBV6-3 with TRBJ1-2; a weak D match, TRBD1 (6 bases). Trimming removed 0 bases from V and 4 bases from J, with 12 bases in between. The CDR3 has 15 residues. Germline V gene lookup returns CDR1 MNHEY and CDR2 SVGEGT. The CDR3 nucleotides read TGTGCCAGCAGTTACTCGACAGGAGGGGGCTATGGCTACACCTTC. Its translation is CASSYSTGGGYGYTF.

This clonotype was counted many times. This sequence joins TRBV5-1 and TRBJ2-1; 14 bases agree with TRBD2. In germline, CDR1 is SGHRS, CDR2 YFSETQ. The V gene end was trimmed by 4 bases and the J gene end by 9 bases; junction bases not matched to a gene: 12. The CDR3 extends over 17 amino acids. DNA of the CDR3: TGCGCCAGCAGCGGTGGGACTAGCGGGAGCTTCGCGGGTGAGCAGTTCTTC. This codes for CASSGGTSGSFAGEQFF.

Many counts were recorded for this clonotype. The chain employs TRBV28 and TRBJ2-7, with D tentatively TRBD1 (5 bases). CDR3 length: 17 residues. Germline V gives CDR1 MDHEN, CDR2 SYDVKM. Deletions cut 8 bases from V and 2 bases from J, with 25 bases between. The CDR3 loop is CASHPRGHNQNTYEQYF. Here the CDR3 DNA reads TGTGCCAGCCACCCCCGCGGACACAACCAAAATACCTACGAGCAGTACTTC. The variable domain in full, with the rest retrieved from reference TRBV28 and TRBJ2-7, is DVKVTQSSRYLVKRTGEKVFLECVQDMDHENMFWYRQDPGLGLRLIYFSYDVKMKEKGDIPEGYSVSREKKERFSLILESASTNQTSMYLCASHPRGHNQNTYEQYFGPGTRLTVT.

This clonotype appeared once. V usage is TRBV10-3 and J usage is TRBJ2-3; 8 bases fit TRBD2. CDR1 is ENHRY and CDR2 is SYGVKD in the germline V gene. This CDR3 has 13 residues. Trimming took 6 bases from V and 7 from J; bases not matched to a gene: 6. In nucleotides, the CDR3 is TGTGCCATCAGCGGGACTAGTCAAAATACGCAGTATTTT. This codes for CAISGTSQNTQYF.

This clonotype was seen at least ten times. The J gene is TRBJ2-5, the V gene TRBV20-1; D gene unclear. Germline V lookup: CDR1 DFQATT, CDR2 SNEGSKA (reference sequence). This CDR3 is 13 amino acids long. The V gene lost 0 bases and the J gene lost 3 bases, with 8 bases spanning the gap. In DNA, the CDR3 is TGCAGTGCTAGAGAACGTAATGAAGAGACCCAGTACTTC. It is translated as CSARERNEETQYF.

The rearrangement joins TRBV7-2 to TRBJ1-1; D may be TRBD1 (6 bases). The germline gives CDR1 SGHTA, CDR2 FQGNSA. Trimming left V 1 base short and J 5 bases short, with 14 bases between. The CDR3 sequence is 15 residues long. The CDR3 DNA reads TGTGCCAGCAGCTTAGAATTTGGAAGGGGGACTGAAGCTTTCTTT. It encodes CASSLEFGRGTEAFF.

This clonotype was seen at least ten times. As DNA, the CDR3 is TGCAGCGTTGTTCGTGTCGGGAATGAGCAGTTCTTC. Translated, it gives CSVVRVGNEQFF. The rearrangement uses TRBV29-1 and TRBJ2-1; D remains unclear. This CDR3 is 12 amino acids long. V lost 4 bases to trimming and J lost 7 bases, with 11 bases between them. Looked up from germline, CDR1 is SQVTM and CDR2 is ANQGSEA.

This clonotype was seen many times. The chain joins TRBV3-1 to TRBJ2-4; D uncertain. Germline V CDR1 and CDR2: LGHDT, YNNKEL (reference sequence). The CDR3 is made up of 14 amino acids. The V end lost 1 base, the J end lost 6 bases, and 10 bases lay between the germline ends. The CDR3 sequence: CASSQGQSSNIQYF. For the CDR3, the DNA is TGTGCCAGCAGCCAAGGGCAGAGCTCAAACATTCAGTACTTC.